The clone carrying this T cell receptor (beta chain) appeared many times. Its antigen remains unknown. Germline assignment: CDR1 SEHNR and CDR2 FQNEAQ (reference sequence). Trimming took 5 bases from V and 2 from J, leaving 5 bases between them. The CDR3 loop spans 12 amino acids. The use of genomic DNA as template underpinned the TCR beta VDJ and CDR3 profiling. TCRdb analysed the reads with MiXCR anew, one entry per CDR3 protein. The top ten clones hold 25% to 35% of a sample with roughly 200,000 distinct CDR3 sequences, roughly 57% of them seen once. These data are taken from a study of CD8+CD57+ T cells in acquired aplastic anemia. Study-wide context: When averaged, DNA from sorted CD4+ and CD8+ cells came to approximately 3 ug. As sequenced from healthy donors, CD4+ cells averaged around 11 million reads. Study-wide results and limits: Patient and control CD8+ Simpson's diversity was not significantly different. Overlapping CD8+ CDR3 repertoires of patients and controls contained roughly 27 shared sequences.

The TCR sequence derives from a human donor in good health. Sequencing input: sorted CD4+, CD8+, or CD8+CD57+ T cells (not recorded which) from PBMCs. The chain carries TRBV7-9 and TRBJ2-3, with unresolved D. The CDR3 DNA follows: TGTGCCAGCAGCGCGGACACAGATACGCAGTATTTT. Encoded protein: CASSADTDTQYF.